This T cell receptor beta chain emerged from a study of molecular identifiers for immune sequencing clone quantification listed by TCRdb under 2018. Some background on the complete study: For a replicate experiment, RNA from 20,000 or 100,000 naive CD8 T cells was divided into five aliquots, and four of the five aliquots were sequenced. This methods study used CD8 T cells to benchmark TCR RNA copy counting and molecular-identifier clustering-based TCR repertoire sequencing (MIDCIRS). Study-wide findings and limitations: Highly expanded clone sizes could be underestimated because identical TCR molecules may share a barcode. A single cell's worth of spiked-in Jurkat TCR RNA was reported detectable even among around 970,000 naive CD8 T cells. Modeling indicated around 2.7 TCR RNA copies recovered per cell, compared with 9 to 10 by digital PCR, which implies a capture efficiency of about 31%. In CMV-specific effector cells, clones with more than 20 RNA copies accounted for over 98% of molecules, whereas in naive cells such clones accounted for under 1%. The naive libraries included spiked-in Jurkat TCR RNA (roughly 9 copies' worth), and this RNA is not part of the donor repertoire. When barcode sub-clustering was left out, chimeric consensus sequences inflated TCR diversity, with chimeras reaching as high as 47%.

Turning to this clonotype: Its antigen specificity is not known. No quality values exist for individual bases; no much larger clone is one base distant.

From the cysteine through the phenylalanine, the CDR3 covers 14 amino acids. Kept here is only the CDR3 DNA, which spans 42 bases and is read in frame from base 1. Deletion took 1 base off V and 6 bases off J, with a span of 10 bases between the germline ends. From the germline V gene (reference sequence), CDR1 is LNHDA and CDR2 is SQIVND. Receptors were amplified or captured by PCR. TCRdb names Illumina HiSeq 4000 as the instrument used. Preparation of bulk TCR libraries followed a previously described approach, with the TCR primers listed in Table S5. Total RNA was purified with the Qiagen AllPrep DNA/RNA kit. Before analysis, reads from multiple sequencing runs of one library were combined. In the authors' own workflow: Reads were retained only if an exact TCR constant sequence was present, and the retained reads were trimmed to 150 nt and grouped according to their 12-nt molecular barcodes. Reads in each barcode group were sub-clustered using a 15% Levenshtein threshold, and a quality-weighted consensus sequence was built for each RNA molecule. Non-functional sequences were removed, as were lower-count sequences one edit away from another. On the basis of fitting two negative binomial distributions, barcode sub-clusters with fewer than 20% of the maximum read count were discarded. The raw public data were reprocessed by TCRdb itself: fastp quality trimming at Q25, MiXCR clonotype calling, in-frame beta chains only. Rows are unified per CDR3 protein, each entry keeping the most common DNA and genes. Clone size and V and J calls follow TCRdb, not the original study. For this sample the table gives 88,000 or so distinct CDR3 sequences, of which around 20% were detected only once. The top ten constitute roughly 1% of the sample.

Libraries of naive CD8 T cells were generated from roughly 21,000 to 960,000 sorted cells, with 10%, 30% or 50% of the purified RNA used. On a BD FACSAria II, naive CD8 T cells were FACS-sorted as CD8+CD4-CCR7+CD45RA+ and collected into RLT Plus buffer. To test detection sensitivity, Jurkat RNA equal to under 13 TCR copies was added to samples of about 17,000-1,100,000 naive CD8 T cells. CD8 T cells were enriched with RosetteSep CD8+ T Cell Enrichment Cocktail and Ficoll-Paque, followed by ACK red cell lysis. The chain is made from TRBV19 and TRBJ2-1, with no confidently assigned D gene. The material sequenced was naive CD8+ T cells from blood, with Jurkat cell RNA spiked in. The label giving this sample's cell subset or site can be read as: FACS-sorted CD8+CD4-CCR7+CD45RA+ naive T cells. This clonotype originated in a human donor in good health. Some libraries in this study had Jurkat cell RNA spiked in. The encoded CDR3 is CASSIAYPPNEQFF. The bases read TGTGCCAGTAGTATAGCCTATCCACCCAATGAGCAGTTCTTC.